This T cell receptor beta chain was recovered during a study of blood T cell repertoires in COVID-19. Clones were read by immunoSEQ multiplex PCR, and TCRdb kept only the in-frame ones, dropping some. The profile shows 8,500 to 13,000 clones, around four fifths of them singletons. The CDR3 contains 14 residues. Germline CDR1 and CDR2: MGHDK and SYGVNS. V lost 5 bases and J 2 bases, leaving 13 bases between the germline ends. The chain uses TRBV25-1 and TRBJ2-7; no definite D call. What was sequenced was peripheral blood. The sequence was obtained from a human donor in a cohort sampled during active COVID-19. The CDR3 spells CASSFAPLTYEQYF. The CDR3, as DNA: TGTGCCAGCAGTTTCGCGCCCCTGACCTACGAGCAGTACTTC.